The 31 T cell receptor beta chains below come from one sample, sequenced in a study of shared clonotypes between healthy human individuals. Only CD45RO-negative cells positively selected for CCR7 counted as naive CD8 cells, so terminally differentiated effector memory CD45RA+ cells were excluded. Assay: immunoSEQ multiplex PCR; the TCRdb copy retains only in-frame clones and omits some. The repertoire consists of fewer than 800,000 clones, with roughly nine tenths occurring once and the leading ten covering approximately 25%. Sequenced input: naive CD8+ T cells sorted from blood. These receptors all come from a man aged 25-45 years in good health.

On this clone: The sample has other DNA sequences that encode this CDR3 too. The rearrangement joins TRBV2 to TRBJ2-2; D gene uncertain. This CDR3 spans 12 amino acids. V lost 6 bases and J lost 1, with 3 bases in between. Per germline, CDR1 SNHLY and CDR2 FYNNEI. CDR3 sequence (DNA): TGTGCCAGCAGGGTGAACACCGGGGAGCTGTTTTTT. This gives the protein CASRVNTGELFF.

J is TRBJ2-5 and V is TRBV7-9; TRBD2 is a possible D gene (5 bases). The CDR3 has 14 amino acids. Germline V gene data show CDR1 as SEHNR and CDR2 as FQNEAQ (reference sequence). Trimming cost V 5 bases and J 2 bases, with 12 bases left between them. The CDR3 here is CASSDRGPQETQYF. CDR3 in DNA: TGTGCCAGCAGCGATCGCGGGCCGCAAGAGACCCAGTACTTC.

There are a few counts of this clone. CDR3 protein: CASSQSPGNEQYF. Written as DNA, the CDR3 is TGCGCCAGCAGCCAGTCCCCCGGAAACGAGCAGTACTTC. This chain uses TRBV4-1 with TRBJ2-7, with D uncertain. V lost 3 bases to trimming and J lost 5 bases, with 11 bases between them. Germline V gene data show CDR1 as MGHRA and CDR2 as YSYEKL. This CDR3 region has 13 residues.

The gene calls are TRBV29-1 and TRBJ2-7; D unclear. CDR1 SQVTM and CDR2 ANQGSEA come from the germline V gene. Trimming cost V 3 bases and J 0 bases, with 12 bases left between them. The CDR3 is 14 residues long. In DNA, the CDR3 is TGCAGCGTTGAGGGGATCGGAAACTCCTACGAGCAGTACTTC. Protein product: CSVEGIGNSYEQYF.

The chain employs TRBV11-2 and TRBJ2-1; D is tentatively TRBD1 or TRBD2 (5 bases each). Germline V gene data show CDR1 as SGHAT and CDR2 as FQNNGV. The CDR3 contains 14 residues. V lost 5 bases to trimming and J lost 4 bases, with 12 bases between them. CDR3 sequence reads: CASSPGAVYNEQFF. The CDR3 nucleotides are TGTGCCAGCAGCCCCGGGGCAGTATACAATGAGCAGTTCTTC.

V gene TRBV29-1 combines with J gene TRBJ2-1; 8 bases align to TRBD1. The CDR3 covers 16 residues. The germline CDR1 and CDR2 sequences are SQVTM and ANQGSEA. J lost 3 bases, V lost 6 bases, and 13 bases had no gene match. The CDR3 loop reads CSVAGYDRGYYNEQFF. CDR3 sequence (DNA): TGCAGCGTGGCGGGATATGACAGGGGATACTACAATGAGCAGTTCTTC.

The CDR3 loop is CASSQVPGKNIQYF. For the CDR3, the DNA is TGCGCCAGCAGCCAAGTCCCGGGCAAAAACATTCAGTACTTC. This rearrangement joins TRBV4-1 to TRBJ2-4; D ambiguous. There are 14 residues in the CDR3. CDR1 is MGHRA, CDR2 YSYEKL, per germline. V lost 1 base to trimming and J lost 3 bases, with 7 bases between them.

The genes are TRBV6-5 and TRBJ1-5, with TRBD1 as a possible D gene (5 bases). CDR3 size: 15 residues. V dropped 1 base and J dropped 3 bases, with 10 bases sitting between them. Germline V gives CDR1 MNHEY, CDR2 SVGAGI. The CDR3 DNA follows: TGTGCCAGCAGTTACTTTCGGGGGGACAATCAGCCCCAGCATTTT. As protein: CASSYFRGDNQPQHF.

This chain links TRBV30 with TRBJ2-1; 11 positions agree with TRBD2. From germline, CDR1 is GTSNPN and CDR2 SVGIG (reference sequence). The CDR3 contains 15 residues. Unmatched junction bases numbered 8, after V lost 2 bases and J lost 8 bases. DNA for the CDR3: TGTGCCTGGAGTCCTACTAGCGGGAGAATCCATGAGCAGTTCTTC. It yields the protein CAWSPTSGRIHEQFF.

Here the CDR3 reads CASSEELANYNEQFF. CDR3 coding DNA: TGTGCCAGCAGTGAAGAACTAGCGAACTACAATGAGCAGTTCTTC. V gene TRBV6-1 combines with J gene TRBJ2-1; TRBD2 matches 7 bases. Trimming removed 1 base from V and 3 bases from J; junction bases left unmatched: 3. The CDR3 totals 15 residues. CDR1 is MNHNS and CDR2 is SASEGT in the germline V gene.

The J gene is TRBJ2-7, the V gene TRBV11-2; unclear D gene. Germline assignment: CDR1 SGHAT and CDR2 FQNNGV. The CDR3 spans 15 residues. Deletions cut 3 bases from V and 5 bases from J, with 17 bases between. The CDR3 region has the DNA TGTGCCAGCAGCTTCGAACTGGAGCTGGGTAACGAGCAGTACTTC. It is translated as CASSFELELGNEQYF.

This chain joins TRBV21-1 and TRBJ2-3. TRBV21-1 is given as a pseudogene. The CDR3 is made up of 13 amino acids. The DNA of the CDR3 is TGTGCCAGCAGCAAAAACAGCACAGATACGCAGTATTTT. It codes for CASSKNSTDTQYF.

The genes are TRBV27 and TRBJ2-7, with D tentatively TRBD1 (5 bases). This CDR3 is 14 amino acids long. V was cut by 2 bases and J by 2 bases, with 10 bases left in between. Germline V lookup: CDR1 MNHEY, CDR2 SMNVEV (reference sequence). This CDR3 reads CASSLLDSPYEQYF. The CDR3 region has the DNA TGTGCCAGCAGTTTACTAGACAGTCCCTACGAGCAGTACTTC.

This chain joins TRBV18 and TRBJ2-5, with 11 bases aligning to TRBD2. Germline lookup yields CDR1 KGHSH and CDR2 LQKENI. The CDR3 is 19 amino acids. After removal of 0 bases from V and 4 bases from J, the junction contained 13 bases not matched to a gene. This chain's CDR3 is CASSPPPLAGGWGGETQYF. The CDR3 coding sequence is TGTGCCAGCTCACCACCGCCTCTAGCGGGAGGCTGGGGGGGAGAGACCCAGTACTTC.

The rearrangement joins TRBV29-1 to TRBJ2-1; 12 bases line up with TRBD1. The junction had 3 bases not matched to a gene; V was cut back by 5 bases and J by 7 bases. Germline V CDR1 and CDR2: SQVTM, ANQGSEA. This CDR3 is built from 13 residues. In DNA form, the CDR3 reads TGCAGCGTTCGGGACAGGGGGCTGAATGAGCAGTTCTTC. This codes for CSVRDRGLNEQFF.

The chain uses TRBV7-8 and TRBJ2-1, with 7 bases that match TRBD1. The CDR3 contains 16 residues. Germline CDR1 SGHVS, CDR2 FQNEAQ. V was pared by 1 base and J by 4 bases, with 7 bases of the junction left unmatched. CDR3 sequence (DNA): TGTGCCAGCAGCTTAGACGCCGGACAGGTATACAATGAGCAGTTCTTC. Protein sequence: CASSLDAGQVYNEQFF. Together with reference TRBV7-8 and TRBJ2-1, the CDR3 gives the full variable domain: GAGVSQSPRYKVAKRGQDVALRCDPISGHVSLFWYQQALGQGPEFLTYFQNEAQLDKSGLPSDRFFAERPEGSVSTLKIQRTQQEDSAVYLCASSLDAGQVYNEQFFGPGTRLTVL.

The rearrangement joins TRBV2 to TRBJ1-1, with D maybe TRBD1 (6 bases). V lost 6 bases, J lost 2 bases, and 10 bases lay in between. Germline V gene sequence: CDR1 SNHLY, CDR2 FYNNEI. CDR3 size: 13 residues. The CDR3 DNA sequence: TGTGCCAGCAGACCACAGGGTAACACTGAAGCTTTCTTT. This gives the protein CASRPQGNTEAFF.

The genes are TRBV29-1 and TRBJ1-1, with D possibly TRBD1 on 5 matching bases. Germline CDR1 reads SQVTM; CDR2 reads ANQGSEA. V lost 4 bases, J lost 4 bases, and 16 bases lay in between. The CDR3 runs 14 residues. CDR3 sequence: CSVGRDGRGTEAFF. Here the CDR3 DNA reads TGCAGCGTTGGCCGGGACGGCCGCGGCACTGAAGCTTTCTTT.

This clone appeared a single time. CDR3: CASSPEASGGRDEQFF. CDR3 DNA sequence: TGTGCCAGCAGCCCCGAGGCGTCGGGAGGTCGAGATGAGCAGTTCTTC. The chain carries TRBV4-2 and TRBJ2-1, with 7 positions matching TRBD2. Germline V gene sequence: CDR1 LGHNA, CDR2 YNFKEQ. This CDR3 is 16 amino acids long. Losses at the gene ends were 4 bases for V and 8 bases for J; bases not matched to a gene: 14.

The chain recombines TRBV5-4 with TRBJ1-5; D is unresolved. Germline-derived CDR1 and CDR2 are SGHNT and YYREEE (reference sequence). Trimming left V 4 bases short and J 2 bases short, with 22 bases between. This CDR3 is built from 18 residues. In DNA form, the CDR3 reads TGTGCCAGCAGCCCATGGCGGGGATTTGAATATGGCAATCAGCCCCAGCATTTT. Its protein is CASSPWRGFEYGNQPQHF.

Details on this clone: This could be a read error, since a much larger clone is one nucleotide away. The genes are TRBV9 and TRBJ2-7; D is possibly TRBD1 or TRBD2 (5 bases each). The CDR3 runs 12 residues. Germline V gene data show CDR1 as SGDLS and CDR2 as YYNGEE. Trimming shortened V by 5 bases and J by 1 base, and 7 bases separated the two germline ends. CDR3 residues: CASRGDSYEQYF. The CDR3 nucleotides read TGTGCCAGCAGGGGGGATTCCTACGAGCAGTACTTC.

This rearrangement joins TRBV29-1 to TRBJ2-7; weak D call: TRBD2 (5 bases). Per the germline V gene, CDR1 is SQVTM and CDR2 is ANQGSEA. V was cut by 4 bases and J by 4 bases, with 14 bases left in between. CDR3 length equals 13 residues. For the CDR3, the DNA is TGCAGCGTTGTGGTTCCTAGCCGGTACGAGCAGTACTTC. It translates to CSVVVPSRYEQYF.

In regard to this clone: At one boundary the junction diverges from the germline segment, which might be a read error. The genes are TRBV7-7 and TRBJ2-2; 8 bases align to TRBD2. This CDR3 is 17 amino acids long. Germline V gene lookup returns CDR1 SSHAT and CDR2 FNYEAQ (reference sequence). The CDR3 DNA sequence: TGTGCTAGCAGCTTAGGAACTAGCGGAAAGTTCACCGGGGAGCTGTTTTTT. Translation: CASSLGTSGKFTGELFF.

This clone was recorded once. The chain employs TRBV7-8 and TRBJ2-7; 9 bases map to TRBD1. V lost 1 base to trimming and J lost 5 bases; unmatched junction nucleotides: 6. The CDR3 has 15 amino acids. Germline CDR1 SGHVS, CDR2 FQNEAQ. The CDR3 nucleotides are TGTGCCAGCAGCTTAGTACCCCGGGACAGGGACGAGCAGTACTTC. Amino acid sequence: CASSLVPRDRDEQYF.

This chain links TRBV2 with TRBJ2-7, with a weak D call TRBD2 (5 bases). The CDR3 covers 14 residues. V lost 6 bases and J lost 6, with 18 bases in between. Germline V gives CDR1 SNHLY, CDR2 FYNNEI. CDR3 amino acids: CASSEPPGLGEQYF. CDR3 nucleotides: TGTGCCAGCAGCGAACCACCCGGACTCGGCGAGCAGTACTTC.

The rearrangement links TRBV28 to TRBJ1-2, with 10 bases lining up with TRBD1. Germline CDR1 and CDR2: MDHEN and SYDVKM. The CDR3 runs to 20 residues. V lost 1 base, J lost 2 bases, and 16 bases stayed unmatched. The CDR3 nucleotides read TGTGCCAGCAGTTTATCCCCGGGCTGGGACAGGGGTATCTTAAACTATGGCTACACCTTC. The encoded protein is CASSLSPGWDRGILNYGYTF.

V gene TRBV9 combines with J gene TRBJ2-1, with D maybe TRBD2 (7 bases). The CDR3 is 17 amino acids. The ends were cut back, 3 bases at V and 0 bases at J, with 16 bases in the middle. CDR1 and CDR2 from the germline V gene are SGDLS and YYNGEE. CDR3 region: CASSGLQGGSSYNEQFF. In DNA form, the CDR3 reads TGTGCCAGCAGCGGATTACAGGGAGGGAGCTCCTACAATGAGCAGTTCTTC. The full variable domain, with the rest looked up from reference TRBV9 and TRBJ2-1, is DSGVTQTPKHLITATGQRVTLRCSPRSGDLSVYWYQQSLDQGLQFLIQYYNGEERAKGNILERFSAQQFPDLHSELNLSSLELGDSALYFCASSGLQGGSSYNEQFFGPGTRLTVL.

The V and J genes are TRBV7-2 and TRBJ2-3; TRBD2 matches 10 bases. Germline V gene data show CDR1 as SGHTA and CDR2 as FQGNSA. CDR3 length: 16 amino acids. The V segment lost 2 bases and the J segment 0 bases; nucleotides outside the gene matches: 2. CDR3 bases: TGTGCCAGCAGCTTAACTAGCGGGACAAGCACAGATACGCAGTATTTT. Protein sequence: CASSLTSGTSTDTQYF.

The V call is TRBV19, the J call TRBJ1-5; no definite D call. The CDR3 consists of 15 residues. CDR1 LNHDA and CDR2 SQIVND come from the germline V gene (reference sequence). Trimming took off 6 bases at V and 0 bases at J, with 12 bases between the two ends. The CDR3 nucleotides are TGTGCCAGTAGGCACCCCCCCATTAGCAATCAGCCCCAGCATTTT. Its translation: CASRHPPISNQPQHF.

This clone was observed a handful of times. Other DNA sequences from this sample encode an identical CDR3 as well. This rearrangement joins TRBV6-5 to TRBJ2-3, with a possible D match to TRBD1 (6 bases). There are 15 residues in the CDR3. Germline CDR1 is MNHEY and CDR2 is SVGAGI. Trimming shortened V by 1 base and J by 0 bases, and 8 bases separated the two germline ends. In nucleotides, the CDR3 is TGTGCCAGCAGTTACTGGCAGGGGAGCACAGATACGCAGTATTTT. It codes for CASSYWQGSTDTQYF.

The V gene is TRBV14, the J gene TRBJ2-1; 8 nucleotides line up with TRBD1. The CDR3 contains 14 residues. CDR1 and CDR2 (germline): SGHDN, FVKESK. Germline trimming cut 4 bases from V and 4 bases from J; bases unmatched to any gene: 3. The CDR3 protein is CASSPRQGYNEQFF. The DNA of the CDR3 is TGTGCCAGCAGCCCCCGACAGGGGTACAATGAGCAGTTCTTC.